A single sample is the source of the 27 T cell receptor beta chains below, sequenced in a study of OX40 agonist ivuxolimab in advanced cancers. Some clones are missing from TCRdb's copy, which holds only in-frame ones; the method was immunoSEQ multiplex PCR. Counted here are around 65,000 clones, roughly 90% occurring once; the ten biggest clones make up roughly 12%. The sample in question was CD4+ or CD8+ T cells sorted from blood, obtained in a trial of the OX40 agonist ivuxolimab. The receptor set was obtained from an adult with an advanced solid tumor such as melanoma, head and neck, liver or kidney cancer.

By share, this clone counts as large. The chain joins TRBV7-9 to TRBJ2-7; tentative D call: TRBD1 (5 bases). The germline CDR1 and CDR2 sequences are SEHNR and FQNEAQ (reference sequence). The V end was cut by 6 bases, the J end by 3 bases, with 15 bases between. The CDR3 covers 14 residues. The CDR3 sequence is CASSTGGHNYEQYF. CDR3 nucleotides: TGTGCCAGCAGTACCGGTGGACATAACTACGAGCAGTACTTC. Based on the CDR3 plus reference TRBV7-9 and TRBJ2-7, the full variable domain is DTGVSQNPRHKITKRGQNVTFRCDPISEHNRLYWYRQTLGQGPEFLTYFQNEAQLEKSRLLSDRFSAERPKGSFSTLEIQRTEQGDSAMYLCASSTGGHNYEQYFGPGTRLTVT.

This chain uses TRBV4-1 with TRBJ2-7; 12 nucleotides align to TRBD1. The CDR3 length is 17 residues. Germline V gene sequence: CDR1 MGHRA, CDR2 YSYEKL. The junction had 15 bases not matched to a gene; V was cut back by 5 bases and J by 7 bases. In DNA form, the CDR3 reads TGCGCCAGCAGCTCCGGGACAGGGGGCTTATATGTTTTAGAGCAGTACTTC. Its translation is CASSSGTGGLYVLEQYF.

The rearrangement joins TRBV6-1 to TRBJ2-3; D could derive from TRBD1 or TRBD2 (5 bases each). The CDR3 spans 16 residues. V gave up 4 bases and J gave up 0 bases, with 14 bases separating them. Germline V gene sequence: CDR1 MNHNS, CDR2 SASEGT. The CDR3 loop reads CASSADWDLSTDTQYF. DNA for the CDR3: TGTGCCAGCAGTGCGGACTGGGACCTAAGCACAGATACGCAGTATTTT.

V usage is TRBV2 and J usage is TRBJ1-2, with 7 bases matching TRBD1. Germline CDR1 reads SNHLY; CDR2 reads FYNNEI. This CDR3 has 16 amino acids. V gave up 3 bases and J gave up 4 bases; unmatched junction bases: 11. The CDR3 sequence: CASSDDGDREPYGYTF. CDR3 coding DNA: TGTGCCAGCAGTGACGATGGCGACAGGGAACCCTATGGCTACACCTTC.

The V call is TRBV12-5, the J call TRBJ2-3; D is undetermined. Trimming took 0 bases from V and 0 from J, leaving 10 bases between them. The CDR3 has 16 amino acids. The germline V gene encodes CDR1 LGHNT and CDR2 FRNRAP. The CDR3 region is CASGLVWETSTDTQYF. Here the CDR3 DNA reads TGTGCTAGTGGTTTGGTATGGGAAACCAGCACAGATACGCAGTATTTT.

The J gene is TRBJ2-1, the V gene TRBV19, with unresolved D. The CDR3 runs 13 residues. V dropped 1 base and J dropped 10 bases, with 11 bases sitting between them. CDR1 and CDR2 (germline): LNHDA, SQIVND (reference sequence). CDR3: CASSIVAGREQFF. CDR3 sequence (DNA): TGTGCCAGTAGTATAGTCGCCGGCAGGGAGCAGTTCTTC.

The CDR3 DNA reads TGTGCCAGCAGCACGGCGGGAGGGCCGGGGACAGATACGCAGTATTTT. Its translation: CASSTAGGPGTDTQYF. The chain combines TRBV4-2 with TRBJ2-3, with 9 positions matching TRBD2. Looked up from germline, CDR1 is LGHNA and CDR2 is YNFKEQ. The V and J ends lost 5 bases and 3 bases, in that order; junction bases with no gene match: 9. The CDR3 extends over 16 amino acids.

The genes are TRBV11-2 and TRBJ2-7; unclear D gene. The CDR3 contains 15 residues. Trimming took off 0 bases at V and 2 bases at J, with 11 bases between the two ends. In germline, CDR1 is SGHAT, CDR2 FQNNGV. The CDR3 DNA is TGTGCCAGCAGCTTAGATCTCGGACCGACCTACGAGCAGTACTTC. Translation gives CASSLDLGPTYEQYF.

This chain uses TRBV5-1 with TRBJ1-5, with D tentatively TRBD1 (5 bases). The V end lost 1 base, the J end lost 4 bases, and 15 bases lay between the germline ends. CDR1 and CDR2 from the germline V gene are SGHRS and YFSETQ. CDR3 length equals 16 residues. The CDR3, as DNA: TGCGCCAGCAGCTTGATCCAGACGGGGGGAAATCAGCCCCAGCATTTT. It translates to CASSLIQTGGNQPQHF.

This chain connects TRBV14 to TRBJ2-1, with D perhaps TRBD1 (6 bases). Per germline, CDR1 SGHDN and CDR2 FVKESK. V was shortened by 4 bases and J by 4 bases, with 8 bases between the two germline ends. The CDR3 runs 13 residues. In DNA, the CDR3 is TGTGCCAGCAGCCTACAGGGTTACAATGAGCAGTTCTTC. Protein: CASSLQGYNEQFF.

The CDR3 loop is CASRPRDQDYNEQFF. In DNA, the CDR3 is TGTGCCAGTAGGCCCCGGGACCAAGACTACAATGAGCAGTTCTTC. The chain uses TRBV19 and TRBJ2-1, with D perhaps given as TRBD1 or TRBD2 (5 bases each). Germline CDR1 LNHDA, CDR2 SQIVND (reference sequence). The CDR3 consists of 15 residues. Deletions cut 6 bases from V and 3 bases from J, with 15 bases between. Based on the CDR3 plus reference TRBV19 and TRBJ2-1, the full variable domain is DGGITQSPKYLFRKEGQNVTLSCEQNLNHDAMYWYRQDPGQGLRLIYYSQIVNDFQKGDIAEGYSVSREKKESFPLTVTSAQKNPTAFYLCASRPRDQDYNEQFFGPGTRLTVL.

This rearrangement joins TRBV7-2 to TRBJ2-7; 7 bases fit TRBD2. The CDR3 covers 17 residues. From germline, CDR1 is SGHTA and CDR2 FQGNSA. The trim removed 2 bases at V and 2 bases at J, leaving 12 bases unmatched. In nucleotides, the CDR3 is TGTGCCAGCAGCTTAATACAGATAGCGGGTTTCACCTACGAGCAGTACTTC. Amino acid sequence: CASSLIQIAGFTYEQYF.

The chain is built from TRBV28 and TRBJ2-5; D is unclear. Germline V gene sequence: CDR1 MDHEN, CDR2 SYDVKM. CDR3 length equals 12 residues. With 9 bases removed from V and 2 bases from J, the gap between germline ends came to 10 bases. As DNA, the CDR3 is TGTGCCAGTTCGGTCCTTCAAGAGACCCAGTACTTC. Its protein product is CASSVLQETQYF.

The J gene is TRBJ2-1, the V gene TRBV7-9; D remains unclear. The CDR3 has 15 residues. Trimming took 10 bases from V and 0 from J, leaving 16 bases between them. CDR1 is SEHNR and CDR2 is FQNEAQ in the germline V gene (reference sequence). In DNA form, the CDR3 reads TGTGCCACCCGGAAAGGAGCAATCTCCTACAATGAGCAGTTCTTC. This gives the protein CATRKGAISYNEQFF.

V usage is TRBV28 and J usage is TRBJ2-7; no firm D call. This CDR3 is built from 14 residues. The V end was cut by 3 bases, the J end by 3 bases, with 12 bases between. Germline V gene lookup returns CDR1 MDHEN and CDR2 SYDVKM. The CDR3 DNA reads TGTGCCAGCAGTTTTCTAGGGATTGGCTACGAGCAGTACTTC. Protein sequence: CASSFLGIGYEQYF.

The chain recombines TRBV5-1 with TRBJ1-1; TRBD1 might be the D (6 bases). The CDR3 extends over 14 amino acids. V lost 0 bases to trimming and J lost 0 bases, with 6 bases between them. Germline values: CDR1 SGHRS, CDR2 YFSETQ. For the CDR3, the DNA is TGCGCCAGCAGCTTGGACAGGGTGAACACTGAAGCTTTCTTT. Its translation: CASSLDRVNTEAFF.

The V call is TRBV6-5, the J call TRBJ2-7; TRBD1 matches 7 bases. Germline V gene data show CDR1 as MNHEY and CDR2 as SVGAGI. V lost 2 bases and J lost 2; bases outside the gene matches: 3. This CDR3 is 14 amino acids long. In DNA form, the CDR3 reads TGTGCCAGCAGTTACGGGACAGTGGCCTACGAGCAGTACTTC. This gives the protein CASSYGTVAYEQYF.

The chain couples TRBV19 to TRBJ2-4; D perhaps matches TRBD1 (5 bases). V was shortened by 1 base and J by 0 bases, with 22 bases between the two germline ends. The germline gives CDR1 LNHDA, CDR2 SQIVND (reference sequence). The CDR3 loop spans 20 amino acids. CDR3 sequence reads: CASSIGYGQGTSLAKNIQYF. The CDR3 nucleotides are TGTGCCAGTAGTATAGGCTACGGGCAGGGTACCTCACTAGCCAAAAACATTCAGTACTTC.

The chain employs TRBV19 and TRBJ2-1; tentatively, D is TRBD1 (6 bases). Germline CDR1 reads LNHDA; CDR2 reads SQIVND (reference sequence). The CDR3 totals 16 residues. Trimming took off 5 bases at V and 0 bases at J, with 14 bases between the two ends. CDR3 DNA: TGTGCCAGTAGTCCAAGGACAGATGTCTCCTACAATGAGCAGTTCTTC. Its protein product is CASSPRTDVSYNEQFF.

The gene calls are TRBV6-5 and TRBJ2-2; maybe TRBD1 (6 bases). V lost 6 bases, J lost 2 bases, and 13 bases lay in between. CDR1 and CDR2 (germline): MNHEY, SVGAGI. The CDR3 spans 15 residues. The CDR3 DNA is TGTGCCAGCAGGACACCGGGACAAAACACCGGGGAGCTGTTTTTT. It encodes CASRTPGQNTGELFF.

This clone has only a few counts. The CDR3 DNA sequence: TGTGCCAGTAGCCGACAGGGGCACGAGCAGTACTTC. Its protein product is CASSRQGHEQYF. The V call is TRBV19, the J call TRBJ2-7, with 8 bases matching TRBD1. V was pared by 6 bases and J by 5 bases, with 3 bases of the junction left unmatched. CDR3 length: 12 residues. The germline gives CDR1 LNHDA, CDR2 SQIVND (reference sequence).

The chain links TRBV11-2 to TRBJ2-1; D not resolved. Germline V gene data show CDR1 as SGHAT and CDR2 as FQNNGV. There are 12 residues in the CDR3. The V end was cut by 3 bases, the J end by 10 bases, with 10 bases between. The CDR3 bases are TGTGCCAGCAGCTTTGGGTTGAGAGAGCAGTTCTTC. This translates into CASSFGLREQFF.

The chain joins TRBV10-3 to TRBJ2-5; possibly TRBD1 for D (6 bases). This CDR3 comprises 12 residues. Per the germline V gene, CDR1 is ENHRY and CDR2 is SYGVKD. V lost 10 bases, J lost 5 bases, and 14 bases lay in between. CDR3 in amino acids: CATMGQWETQYF. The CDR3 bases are TGTGCCACGATGGGACAATGGGAGACCCAGTACTTC.

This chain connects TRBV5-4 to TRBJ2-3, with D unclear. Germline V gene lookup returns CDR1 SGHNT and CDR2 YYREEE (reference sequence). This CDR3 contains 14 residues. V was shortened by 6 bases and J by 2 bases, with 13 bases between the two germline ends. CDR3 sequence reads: CASTPPTFTDTQYF. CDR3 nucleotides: TGTGCCAGCACCCCCCCGACCTTCACAGATACGCAGTATTTT.

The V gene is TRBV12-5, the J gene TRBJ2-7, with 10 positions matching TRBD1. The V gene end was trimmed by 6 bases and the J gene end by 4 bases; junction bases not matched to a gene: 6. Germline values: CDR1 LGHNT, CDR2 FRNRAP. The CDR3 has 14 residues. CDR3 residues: CASGTGQGSYEQYF. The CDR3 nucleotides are TGTGCTAGTGGAACGGGACAGGGGTCGTACGAGCAGTACTTC.

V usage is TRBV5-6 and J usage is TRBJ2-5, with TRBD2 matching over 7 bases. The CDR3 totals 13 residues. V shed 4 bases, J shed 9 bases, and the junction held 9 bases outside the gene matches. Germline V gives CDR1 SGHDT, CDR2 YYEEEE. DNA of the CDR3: TGTGCCAGCAGCGTTACCGGGGGGATGGCCCAGTACTTC. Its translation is CASSVTGGMAQYF.

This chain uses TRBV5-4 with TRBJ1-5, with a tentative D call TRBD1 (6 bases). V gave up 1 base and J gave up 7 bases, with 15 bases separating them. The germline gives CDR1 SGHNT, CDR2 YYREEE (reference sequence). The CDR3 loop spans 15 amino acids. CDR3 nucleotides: TGTGCCAGCAGCTTGCCAAGGGGGGTCCGCCAGCCCCAGCATTTT. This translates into CASSLPRGVRQPQHF.